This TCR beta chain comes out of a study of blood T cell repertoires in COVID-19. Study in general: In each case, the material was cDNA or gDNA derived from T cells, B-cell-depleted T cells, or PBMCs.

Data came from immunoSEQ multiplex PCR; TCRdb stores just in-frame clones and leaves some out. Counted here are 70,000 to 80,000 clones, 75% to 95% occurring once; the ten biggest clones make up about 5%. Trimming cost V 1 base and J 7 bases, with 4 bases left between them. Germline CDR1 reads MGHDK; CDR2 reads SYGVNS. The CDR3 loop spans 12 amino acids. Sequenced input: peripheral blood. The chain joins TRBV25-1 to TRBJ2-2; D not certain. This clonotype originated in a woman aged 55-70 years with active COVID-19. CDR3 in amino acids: CASSESVGELFF. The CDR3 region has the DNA TGTGCCAGCAGTGAATCGGTCGGGGAGCTGTTTTTT.